These 9 T cell receptor beta chains came from one sample sequenced in a study of monozygotic twins with inflammatory bowel disease (dated by TCRdb to the late 2010s). The library was made by 5' RACE. Sequencing instrument: Illumina HiSeq 2500. TCRdb reanalyzed the reads, keeping one entry per CDR3 protein sequence and omitting DNA. The sample table holds fewer than 450,000 distinct CDR3 sequences. 2.5% to 3% of the sample rests with the top ten. The material sequenced was blood. The receptors were sampled from a human donor with ulcerative colitis or Crohn's disease, or a healthy co-twin of an affected twin (not recorded which).

The V call is TRBV29-1, the J call TRBJ1-2; the TRBD1 assignment by TCRdb is unverifiable without DNA. The CDR3 has 13 amino acids. Looked up from germline, CDR1 is SQVTM and CDR2 is ANQGSEA. The CDR3 sequence is CSAETGVGVGYTF. Filled out from reference TRBV29-1 and TRBJ1-2, the complete variable domain reads SAVISQKPSRDICQRGTSLTIQCQVDSQVTMMFWYRQQPGQSLTLIATANQGSEATYESGFVIDKFPISRPNLTFSTLTVSNMSPEDSSIYLCSAETGVGVGYTFGSGTRLTVV.

J is TRBJ2-7 and V is TRBV29-1; no DNA is available, so the TRBD1 call from TCRdb remains unchecked. Germline assignment: CDR1 SQVTM and CDR2 ANQGSEA. The CDR3 has 12 residues. The CDR3 sequence is CSSKTGSYEQYF.

The chain joins TRBV6-5 to TRBJ2-7; TCRdb names TRBD2, which stays unverified in the absence of DNA. The CDR3 is 15 amino acids. CDR1 is MNHEY and CDR2 is SVGAGI in the germline V gene. CDR3 residues: CASRYGTPSEYEQYF.

CDR3 residues: CATSEARQYEQFF. The chain combines TRBV24-1 with TRBJ2-1; the TCRdb D gene call, TRBD1, has no DNA to confirm it. Germline loops: CDR1 KGHDR, CDR2 SFDVKD. The CDR3 consists of 13 residues.

The chain links TRBV7-6 to TRBJ2-2. The length of the CDR3 is 11 residues. Germline CDR1 is SGHVS and CDR2 is FNYEAQ. The CDR3 sequence is CASSLAGELFF.

This chain uses TRBV5-1 with TRBJ1-3; TCRdb proposes TRBD1, but this gene call is untestable without DNA. CDR1 is SGHRS, CDR2 YFSETQ, per germline. This CDR3 is built from 17 residues. CDR3 region: CASSLGGGPNLGNTIYF.

The V call is TRBV30, the J call TRBJ2-5; TCRdb indicates TRBD2, and absent DNA this call remains unverified. Germline assignment: CDR1 GTSNPN and CDR2 SVGIG (reference sequence). This CDR3 is 14 amino acids long. The CDR3 reads CAWGGLLIQETQYF.

This rearrangement joins TRBV20-1 to TRBJ2-2. The CDR3 runs 13 residues. Germline V CDR1 and CDR2: DFQATT, SNEGSKA (reference sequence). CDR3: CSAKARNTGELFF.

The CDR3 protein is CASSGGTSGQETQYF. J is TRBJ2-5 and V is TRBV2; TCRdb outputs TRBD2, but without DNA this stays unchecked. Germline loops: CDR1 SNHLY, CDR2 FYNNEI. CDR3 length: 15 amino acids.